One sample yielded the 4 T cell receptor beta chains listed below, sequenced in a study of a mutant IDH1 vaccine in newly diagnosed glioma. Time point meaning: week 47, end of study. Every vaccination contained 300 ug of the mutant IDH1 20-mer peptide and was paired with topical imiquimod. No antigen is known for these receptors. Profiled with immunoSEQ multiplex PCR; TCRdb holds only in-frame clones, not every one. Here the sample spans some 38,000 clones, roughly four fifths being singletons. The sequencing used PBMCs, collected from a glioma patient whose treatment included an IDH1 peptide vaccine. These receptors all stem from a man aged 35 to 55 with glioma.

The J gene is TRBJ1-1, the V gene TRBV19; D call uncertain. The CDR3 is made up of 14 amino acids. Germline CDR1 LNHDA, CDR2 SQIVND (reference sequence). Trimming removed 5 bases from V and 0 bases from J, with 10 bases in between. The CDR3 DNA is TGTGCCAGTAGTTCAGGACCTATGAACACTGAAGCTTTCTTT. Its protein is CASSSGPMNTEAFF.

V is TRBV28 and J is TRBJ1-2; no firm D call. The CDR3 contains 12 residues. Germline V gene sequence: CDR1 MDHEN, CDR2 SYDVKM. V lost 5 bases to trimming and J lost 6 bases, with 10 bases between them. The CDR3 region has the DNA TGTGCCAGCAGTCTAGTATGGGATGGCTACACCTTC. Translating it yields CASSLVWDGYTF.

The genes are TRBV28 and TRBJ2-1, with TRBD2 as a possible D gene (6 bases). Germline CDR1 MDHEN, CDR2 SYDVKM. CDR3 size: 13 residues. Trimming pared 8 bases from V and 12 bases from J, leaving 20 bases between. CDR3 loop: CASGPPGLTAQFF. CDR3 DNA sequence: TGTGCCAGCGGACCTCCGGGACTGACGGCGCAGTTCTTC.

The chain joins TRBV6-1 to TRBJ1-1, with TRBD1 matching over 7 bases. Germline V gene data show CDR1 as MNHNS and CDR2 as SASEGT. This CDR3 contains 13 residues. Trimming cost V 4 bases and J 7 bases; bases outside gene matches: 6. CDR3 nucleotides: TGTGCCAGCAGTGCGCAGGGGGAGTTTGAAGCTTTCTTT. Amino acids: CASSAQGEFEAFF.